The 8 T cell receptor beta chains given below trace back to one sample, sequenced in a study of cytomegalovirus exposure and HLA in healthy donors. PCR primers comprised 60 Vbeta and 13 Jbeta primers. Profiled with immunoSEQ multiplex PCR; TCRdb holds only in-frame clones, not every one. The sample comprises about 180,000 clones, roughly four fifths of which are singletons, and roughly 4.9% rests with the top ten. Sequencing was done on a sample of PBMCs. The receptors derive from a woman younger than 30 in good health and CMV-seropositive.

This chain uses TRBV5-6 with TRBJ2-7, with 8 bases fitting TRBD1. The CDR3 covers 16 residues. CDR1 and CDR2 from the germline V gene are SGHDT and YYEEEE. V was pared by 0 bases and J by 2 bases, with 7 bases of the junction left unmatched. In DNA form, the CDR3 reads TGTGCCAGCAGCTTGGGGTTGAACAGGGGGGCCTACGAGCAGTACTTC. Translated, it gives CASSLGLNRGAYEQYF.

The genes are TRBV7-9 and TRBJ2-7; the D is unclear. This CDR3 has 12 residues. In germline, CDR1 is SEHNR, CDR2 FQNEAQ (reference sequence). V was trimmed by 1 base and J by 4 bases, leaving 5 bases between them. The CDR3 reads CASSLVIYEQYF. DNA for the CDR3: TGTGCCAGCAGCTTAGTCATTTACGAGCAGTACTTC.

This clone was observed a single time. Other DNA sequences within the sample encode an identical CDR3. J is TRBJ2-3 and V is TRBV9, with 8 bases fitting TRBD2. The germline gives CDR1 SGDLS, CDR2 YYNGEE. The CDR3 has 15 amino acids. With 1 base clipped from V and 1 base from J, the junction kept 2 bases outside the gene matches. The CDR3 reads CASSVTRGGTDTQYF. The CDR3 coding sequence is TGTGCCAGCAGCGTAACGCGGGGGGGCACAGATACGCAGTATTTT.

This chain connects TRBV6-1 to TRBJ2-1; 10 bases are a match to TRBD1. The germline V gene has CDR1 MNHNS and CDR2 SASEGT. Trimming took 1 base from V and 4 from J; bases not matched to a gene: 1. The CDR3 runs to 15 residues. In nucleotides, the CDR3 is TGTGCCAGCAGTGAAGTGGGACAGGGGTACAATGAGCAGTTCTTC. Amino acids: CASSEVGQGYNEQFF.

This clone was seen a single time. This rearrangement joins TRBV7-8 to TRBJ1-2; 8 bases are shared with TRBD1. V lost 5 bases to trimming and J lost 6 bases; unmatched junction nucleotides: 17. There are 17 residues in the CDR3. Germline V gene sequence: CDR1 SGHVS, CDR2 FQNEAQ. CDR3 in DNA: TGTGCCAGCAGCCCTAGGATCCCGGGACAGGATGAGGATGGCTACACCTTC. Translating it yields CASSPRIPGQDEDGYTF.

This rearrangement joins TRBV15 to TRBJ2-1; D gene uncertain. V lost 6 bases and J 8 bases, leaving 20 bases between the germline ends. CDR1 and CDR2 (germline): LNHNV, YYDKDF (reference sequence). This CDR3 spans 15 amino acids. CDR3 residues: CATSFAAIGDDEQFF. CDR3 coding DNA: TGTGCCACCAGTTTTGCGGCTATTGGAGACGATGAGCAGTTCTTC. The variable domain in full, completed from reference TRBV15 and TRBJ2-1, reads DAMVIQNPRYQVTQFGKPVTLSCSQTLNHNVMYWYQQKSSQAPKLLFHYYDKDFNNEADTPDNFQSRRPNTSFCFLDIRSPGLGDTAMYLCATSFAAIGDDEQFFGPGTRLTVL.

V gene TRBV4-2 combines with J gene TRBJ1-3; possible D gene TRBD1, 5 bases. The germline V and J ends were trimmed by 1 base and 4 bases, with 20 bases remaining between them. Germline-derived CDR1 and CDR2 are LGHNA and YNFKEQ. The CDR3 has 18 residues. The CDR3 bases are TGTGCCAGCAGCCAAGCCGGCCGTCCGGGGGTAGGAGGAAACACCATATATTTT. Residues: CASSQAGRPGVGGNTIYF.

The gene calls are TRBV30 and TRBJ1-2; D perhaps matches TRBD1 (5 bases). Per the germline V gene, CDR1 is GTSNPN and CDR2 is SVGIG (reference sequence). With 1 base removed from V and 6 bases from J, the gap between germline ends came to 9 bases. This CDR3 contains 12 residues. CDR3 loop: CAWSARVNGYTF. CDR3 DNA: TGTGCCTGGAGTGCCAGGGTAAATGGCTACACCTTC.